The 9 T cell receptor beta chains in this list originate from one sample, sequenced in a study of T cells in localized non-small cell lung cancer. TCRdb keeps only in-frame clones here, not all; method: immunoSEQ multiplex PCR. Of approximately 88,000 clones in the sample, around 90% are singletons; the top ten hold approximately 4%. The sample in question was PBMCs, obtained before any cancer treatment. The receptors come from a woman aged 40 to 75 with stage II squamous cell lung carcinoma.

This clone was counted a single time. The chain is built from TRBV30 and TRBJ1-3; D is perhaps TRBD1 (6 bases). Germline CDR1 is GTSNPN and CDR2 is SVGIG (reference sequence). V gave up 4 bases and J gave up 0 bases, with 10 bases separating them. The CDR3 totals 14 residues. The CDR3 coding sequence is TGTGCCTGGAATACAGGGCCCTCTGGAAACACCATATATTTT. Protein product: CAWNTGPSGNTIYF. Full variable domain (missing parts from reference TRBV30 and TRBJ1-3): SQTIHQWPATLVQPVGSPLSLECTVEGTSNPNLYWYRQAAGRGLQLLFYSVGIGQISSEVPQNLSASRPQDRQFILSSKKLLLSDSGFYLCAWNTGPSGNTIYFGEGSWLTVV.

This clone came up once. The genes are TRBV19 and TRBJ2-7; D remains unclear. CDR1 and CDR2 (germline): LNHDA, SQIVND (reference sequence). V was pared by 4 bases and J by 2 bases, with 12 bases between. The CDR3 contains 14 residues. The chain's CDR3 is CASSTRTFPYEQYF. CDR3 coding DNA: TGTGCCAGTAGTACCCGGACCTTTCCCTACGAGCAGTACTTC.

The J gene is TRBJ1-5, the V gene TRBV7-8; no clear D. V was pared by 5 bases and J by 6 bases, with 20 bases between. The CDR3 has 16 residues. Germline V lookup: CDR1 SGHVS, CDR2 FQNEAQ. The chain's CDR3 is CASSNPSPLGTQPQHF. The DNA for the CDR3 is TGTGCCAGCAGCAACCCTAGCCCGTTGGGCACTCAGCCCCAGCATTTT.

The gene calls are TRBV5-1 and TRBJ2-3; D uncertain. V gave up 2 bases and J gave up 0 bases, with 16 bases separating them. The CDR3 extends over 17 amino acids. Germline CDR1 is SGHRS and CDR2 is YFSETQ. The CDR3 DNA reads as TGCGCCAGCAGCTTCCTCTCCGACCCACTGAGCACAGATACGCAGTATTTT. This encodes CASSFLSDPLSTDTQYF.

CDR3 sequence (DNA): TGTGCCAGCAGCTTATTGACTAGCGGAGTCTCCTACAATGAGCAGTTCTTC. Protein sequence: CASSLLTSGVSYNEQFF. V usage is TRBV7-6 and J usage is TRBJ2-1; 9 nucleotides align to TRBD2. This CDR3 has 17 residues. The ends lost 2 bases at V and 0 bases at J; junction bases unmatched: 5. The germline V gene encodes CDR1 SGHVS and CDR2 FNYEAQ.

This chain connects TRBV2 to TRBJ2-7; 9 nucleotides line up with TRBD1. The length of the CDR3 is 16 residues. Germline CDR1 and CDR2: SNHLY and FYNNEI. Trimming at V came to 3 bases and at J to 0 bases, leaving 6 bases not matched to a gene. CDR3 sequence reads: CASSDTGTGSSYEQYF. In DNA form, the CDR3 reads TGTGCCAGCAGTGATACCGGGACAGGGAGCTCCTACGAGCAGTACTTC.

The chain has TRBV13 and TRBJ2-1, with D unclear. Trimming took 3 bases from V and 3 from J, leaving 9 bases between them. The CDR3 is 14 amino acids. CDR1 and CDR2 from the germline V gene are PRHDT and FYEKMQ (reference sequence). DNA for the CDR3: TGTGCCAGCAGCTTTGAAAGCGTCTACAATGAGCAGTTCTTC. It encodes CASSFESVYNEQFF.

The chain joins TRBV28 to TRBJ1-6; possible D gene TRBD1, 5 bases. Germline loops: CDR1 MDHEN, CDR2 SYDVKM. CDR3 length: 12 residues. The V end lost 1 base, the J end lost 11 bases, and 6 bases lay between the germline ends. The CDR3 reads CASSLLGAPLHF. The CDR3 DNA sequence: TGTGCCAGCAGTTTATTAGGGGCACCCCTCCACTTT.

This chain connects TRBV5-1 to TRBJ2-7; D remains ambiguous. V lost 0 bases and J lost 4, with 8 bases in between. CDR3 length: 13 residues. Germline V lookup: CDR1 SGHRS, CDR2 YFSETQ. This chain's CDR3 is CASSLDSQYEQYF. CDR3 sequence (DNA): TGCGCCAGCAGCTTGGACTCGCAGTACGAGCAGTACTTC.